Listed below are T cell receptor beta chains from one sample, sequenced in a study of Ad26.COV2.S vaccination and SARS-CoV-2 variants. Profiled with immunoSEQ multiplex PCR; TCRdb holds only in-frame clones, not every one. Of some 640,000 clones listed, around 89% are singletons. The sample here was peripheral blood, taken in a trial of Ad26.COV2.S vaccine versus placebo. Receptors originate from a person aged 18 to 59 who received the Ad26.COV2.S COVID-19 vaccine or a placebo. The CDR3 runs from the conserved cysteine through the conserved F or W. The D gene is left open where the match is weak. Only part of the rows carry a size: once, few, many, or a class if the clone is expanded.

V gene,CDR3 length,J gene,clone size,D gene,CDR3 protein,CDR3 DNA
TRBV7-2,13,TRBJ1-1,-,-,CASSFRQNTEAFF,TGTGCCAGCAGCTTCCGCCAGAACACTGAAGCTTTCTTT
TRBV15,16,TRBJ2-3,-,TRBD2,CAIRTILAGGADTQYF,TGTGCCATCCGGACGATACTAGCGGGAGGGGCAGATACGCAGTATTTT
TRBV2,13,TRBJ1-1,few,TRBD1,CASRNTGGTEAFF,TGTGCCAGCAGAAACACAGGGGGCACTGAAGCTTTCTTT
TRBV7-2,15,TRBJ2-3,-,TRBD2,CASSLALFGAGGEYF,TGTGCCAGCAGCTTAGCCCTTTTTGGTGCGGGGGGGGAGTATTTT
TRBV30,13,TRBJ1-5,-,-,CAWSAEVDQPQHF,TGTGCCTGGAGCGCAGAGGTTGATCAGCCCCAGCATTTT
TRBV6-5,14,TRBJ2-7,-,TRBD1,CASSFGTGAYEQYF,TGTGCCAGCAGTTTTGGGACAGGGGCATACGAGCAGTACTTC
TRBV18,15,TRBJ1-6,-,-,CASSPRDLGSSPLHF,TGTGCCAGCTCACCACGGGACCTGGGGAGTTCACCCCTCCACTTT
TRBV30,13,TRBJ2-1,-,-,CAWSVQVYNEQFF,TGTGCCTGGAGTGTACAGGTTTACAATGAGCAGTTCTTC
TRBV7-9,14,TRBJ1-1,-,-,CASSLEGQNTEAFF,TGTGCCAGCAGCTTAGAGGGACAGAACACTGAAGCTTTCTTT
TRBV7-2,15,TRBJ2-3,-,TRBD1,CASSQGTVNTDTQYF,TGTGCCAGCAGCCAAGGGACAGTCAACACAGATACGCAGTATTTT
TRBV5-6,14,TRBJ1-2,-,-,CASSLGQANYGYTF,TGTGCCAGCAGCTTGGGGCAGGCTAACTATGGCTACACCTTC
TRBV10-3,14,TRBJ2-1,-,-,CAISVGMTGTEKLF,TGTGCCATCAGTGTCGGAATGACGGGGACGGAAAAGCTCTTC
TRBV2,17,TRBJ2-3,-,TRBD2,CASSERPSGNHGDTQYF,TGTGCCAGCAGTGAAAGGCCTAGCGGCAATCATGGGGATACGCAGTATTTT
TRBV27,14,TRBJ1-6,few,TRBD1,CASRLGQTHSPLHF,TGTGCCAGCAGATTGGGACAGACACATTCACCCCTCCACTTT
TRBV25-1,16,TRBJ2-6,-,-,CASSESRYSGANVLTF,TGTGCCAGCAGTGAATCAAGGTACTCTGGGGCCAACGTCCTGACTTTC
TRBV24-1,17,TRBJ2-3,-,TRBD1,CATSDRDRSPSTDTQYF,TGTGCCACCAGTGACCGGGACAGGAGCCCTAGCACAGATACGCAGTATTTT
TRBV5-6,16,TRBJ2-7,-,-,CASSHISGLPSYEQYF,TGTGCCAGCAGCCATATTTCAGGGTTGCCCTCCTACGAGCAGTACTTC
TRBV11-2,17,TRBJ2-2,-,TRBD1,CASSSGTGGLYTGELFF,TGTGCCAGCAGCTCGGGGACAGGGGGCCTTTACACCGGGGAGCTGTTTTTT
TRBV5-4,16,TRBJ2-2,-,-,CASSFDLAGQGRELFF,TGTGCCAGCAGCTTCGATCTAGCGGGACAGGGACGGGAGCTGTTTTTT
TRBV5-1,15,TRBJ2-3,-,TRBD1,CASSPDRVRTDTQYF,TGCGCCAGCAGCCCCGACAGGGTGAGGACAGATACGCAGTATTTT
TRBV27,14,TRBJ2-5,-,TRBD1,CASRRAGGVETQYF,TGTGCCAGCCGCCGGGCAGGGGGCGTAGAGACCCAGTACTTC
TRBV20-1,13,TRBJ2-1,-,-,CSASGAGPTEQFF,TGCAGTGCTAGTGGGGCGGGGCCCACTGAGCAGTTCTTC
TRBV7-2,16,TRBJ1-2,-,TRBD1,CASSLGGQEKSYGYTF,TGTGCCAGCAGCTTAGGGGGACAGGAGAAAAGCTATGGCTACACCTTC
TRBV5-4,16,TRBJ2-5,-,TRBD2,CASSFGLAGTQETQYF,TGTGCCAGCAGCTTTGGACTAGCGGGGACCCAAGAGACCCAGTACTTC
TRBV5-4,14,TRBJ2-2,-,-,CASSLGFLAGELFF,TGTGCCAGCAGCTTGGGTTTTCTGGCAGGGGAGCTGTTTTTT
TRBV18,15,TRBJ1-2,-,-,CASSPPNGVGWGYTF,TGTGCCAGCTCACCACCGAACGGGGTTGGATGGGGCTACACCTTC
TRBV4-2,14,TRBJ2-3,-,-,CASRTRTPGDTQYF,TGTGCCAGCAGAACCCGGACCCCCGGAGATACGCAGTATTTT
TRBV29-1,15,TRBJ1-2,-,-,CSVGGVGAQVHGYTF,TGCAGCGTTGGGGGCGTGGGGGCGCAAGTTCATGGCTACACCTTC
TRBV25-1,13,TRBJ1-3,-,-,CASSAGAGLTIYF,TGTGCCAGCAGTGCGGGTGCAGGGTTGACCATATATTTT
TRBV24-1,16,TRBJ2-1,-,TRBD1,CATSDQGVGSYNEQFF,TGTGCCACCAGTGATCAGGGGGTGGGCTCCTACAATGAGCAGTTCTTC
TRBV6-5,16,TRBJ1-3,-,-,CASSYSTGAAGNTIYF,TGTGCCAGCAGTTACTCGACGGGGGCCGCCGGAAACACCATATATTTT
TRBV5-1,16,TRBJ2-1,-,TRBD2,CASSDKTSILYNEQFF,TGCGCCAGCAGCGACAAGACTAGCATCTTGTACAATGAGCAGTTCTTC
TRBV4-3,14,TRBJ1-2,-,-,CASSSLDSDYGYTF,TGCGCCAGCAGCTCCCTGGATAGTGACTATGGCTACACCTTC
TRBV7-9,17,TRBJ1-2,-,-,CASSLIRDLWANYGYTF,TGTGCCAGCAGCTTAATTAGGGACCTCTGGGCTAACTATGGCTACACCTTC
TRBV7-8,15,TRBJ1-5,-,-,CASSLVWGEGQPQHF,TGTGCCAGCAGCTTAGTCTGGGGAGAAGGTCAGCCCCAGCATTTT
TRBV2,14,TRBJ2-2,-,TRBD2,CASSGLADTGELFF,TGTGCCAGCAGTGGACTAGCCGACACCGGGGAGCTGTTTTTT
TRBV19,15,TRBJ2-7,-,TRBD1,CASSFPGQGTYEQYF,TGTGCCAGTAGTTTCCCGGGACAGGGGACCTACGAGCAGTACTTC
TRBV19,14,TRBJ1-5,-,-,CASSIPNSNQPQHF,TGTGCCAGTAGTATCCCGAATAGCAATCAGCCCCAGCATTTT
TRBV19,14,TRBJ2-2,-,-,CASSIVGGTGELFF,TGTGCCAGTAGTATCGTCGGGGGCACCGGGGAGCTGTTTTTT
TRBV20-1,14,TRBJ2-7,-,-,CSASTSFSSYEQYF,TGCAGTGCTAGTACTAGCTTCAGCTCCTACGAGCAGTACTTC
TRBV9,14,TRBJ2-7,many,-,CASGQGTGIHEQYF,TGTGCCAGCGGACAAGGGACGGGTATTCACGAGCAGTACTTC
TRBV10-3,13,TRBJ1-1,-,-,CAISEIQNTEAFF,TGTGCCATCAGTGAGATACAGAACACTGAAGCTTTCTTT
TRBV10-1,12,TRBJ1-2,-,-,CASTQTDYGYTF,TGCGCCAGCACCCAGACGGACTATGGCTACACCTTC
TRBV5-1,15,TRBJ2-1,-,TRBD2,CASSPLAGENNEQFF,TGCGCCAGCAGCCCGCTAGCGGGGGAGAACAATGAGCAGTTCTTC
TRBV5-1,15,TRBJ2-7,-,TRBD2,CASTTGTSFSYEQYF,TGCGCCAGCACCACCGGGACTAGCTTTTCCTACGAGCAGTACTTC
TRBV18,14,TRBJ1-1,-,-,CASSLAGTNTEAFF,TGTGCCAGCTCACTAGCCGGGACCAACACTGAAGCTTTCTTT
TRBV6-5,11,TRBJ2-5,once,-,CASSSQARQYF,TGTGCCAGCAGTTCCCAGGCCCGGCAGTACTTC
TRBV5-4,15,TRBJ1-6,once,-,CASSLTQGVSSPLHF,TGTGCCAGCAGCTTAACCCAGGGTGTGAGTTCACCCCTCCACTTT
TRBV5-1,15,TRBJ1-4,-,-,CASSLFGQINEKLFF,TGCGCCAGCAGCTTGTTTGGACAGATTAATGAAAAACTGTTTTTT
TRBV24-1,15,TRBJ2-3,-,-,CATAIGGHPTDTQYF,TGTGCCACCGCTATTGGGGGGCACCCCACAGATACGCAGTATTTT
TRBV5-6,16,TRBJ2-1,-,-,CASSLLGGLFGNEQFF,TGTGCCAGCAGCTTGTTAGGGGGACTATTCGGCAATGAGCAGTTCTTC
TRBV7-9,14,TRBJ2-7,-,TRBD1,CASSFTGAVYEQYF,TGTGCCAGCAGCTTTACAGGGGCCGTCTACGAGCAGTACTTC
TRBV7-2,15,TRBJ2-7,-,-,CASSPPISRGYEQYF,TGTGCCAGCAGCCCGCCAATCTCTAGAGGCTACGAGCAGTACTTC
TRBV5-1,11,TRBJ2-3,-,TRBD2,CASRGGDTQYF,TGCGCCAGCCGGGGAGGGGATACGCAGTATTTT
TRBV5-8,13,TRBJ1-1,-,-,CASSLPENTEAFF,TGTGCCAGCAGCTTGCCCGAAAACACTGAAGCTTTCTTT